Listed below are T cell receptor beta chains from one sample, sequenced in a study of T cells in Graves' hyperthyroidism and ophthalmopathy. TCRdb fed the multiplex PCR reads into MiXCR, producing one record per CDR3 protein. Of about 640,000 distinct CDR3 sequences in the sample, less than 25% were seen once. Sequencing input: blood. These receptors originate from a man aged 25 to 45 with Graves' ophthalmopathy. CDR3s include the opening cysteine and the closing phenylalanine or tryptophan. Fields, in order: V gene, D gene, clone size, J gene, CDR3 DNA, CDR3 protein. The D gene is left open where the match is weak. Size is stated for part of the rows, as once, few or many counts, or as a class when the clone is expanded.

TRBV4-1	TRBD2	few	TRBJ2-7	TGCGCCAGCAGCCCCGTGGCGGGAGGTAACGAGCAGTACTTC	CASSPVAGGNEQYF
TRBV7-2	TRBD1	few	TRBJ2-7	TGTGCCAGCAGACCTGGACAGGGTAGAACCTACGAGCAGTACTTC	CASRPGQGRTYEQYF
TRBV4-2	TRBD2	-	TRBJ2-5	TGTGCCAGCAGCCAAGTATCGCGGGAGGGCAGGGAGACCCAGTACTTC	CASSQVSREGRETQYF
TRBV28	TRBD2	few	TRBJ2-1	TGTGCCAGCAGTAGTAGACTAGCGGGGAGCTCCTACAATGAGCAGTTCTTC	CASSSRLAGSSYNEQFF
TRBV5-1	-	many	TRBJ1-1	TGCGCCAGCAGCTTGGGGGAAGGGTACACTGAAGCTTTCTTT	CASSLGEGYTEAFF
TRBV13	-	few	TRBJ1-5	TGTGCCAGCAGCCCTATCCCGGGCACCCTGGGTGGGAAGAATCAGCCCCAGCATTTT	CASSPIPGTLGGKNQPQHF
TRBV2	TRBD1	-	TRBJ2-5	TGTGCCGGATGGACAGGGTACCAAGAGACCCAGTACTTC	CAGWTGYQETQYF
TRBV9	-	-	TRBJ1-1	TGTGCCAGCAGCGTAACCGGGGCCACTGAAGCTTTCTTT	CASSVTGATEAFF
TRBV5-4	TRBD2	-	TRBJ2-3	TGTGCCAGCAGCCTTACTAGCGCAGATACGCAGTATTTT	CASSLTSADTQYF
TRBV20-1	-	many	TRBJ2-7	TGCAGTGCTAGAGGAGGGGGAGAGGGCTACGAGCAGTACTTC	CSARGGGEGYEQYF
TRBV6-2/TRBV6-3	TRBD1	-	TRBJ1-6	TGTGCCAGCAGAAGACAGGGGGTTAATTCACCCCTCCACTTT	CASRRQGVNSPLHF
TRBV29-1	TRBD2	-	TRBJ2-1	TGCAGCGTTGAAACACTAGCGGGGGTCAACAATGAGCAGTTCTTC	CSVETLAGVNNEQFF
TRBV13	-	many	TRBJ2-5	TGTGCCAGCAGCTTAACCTTAGAAGAGACCCAGTACTTC	CASSLTLEETQYF
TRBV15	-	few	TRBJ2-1	TGTGCCACCAGCAGAGATTTGGGGAACAATGAGCAGCTCTTC	CATSRDLGNNEQLF
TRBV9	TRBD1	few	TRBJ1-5	TGTGCCAGCAGCGTCGGGACAGGATATCAGCCCCAGCATTTT	CASSVGTGYQPQHF
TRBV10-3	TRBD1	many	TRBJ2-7	TGTGCCATCAGTGGGGACAGGATCTACGAGCAGTACTTC	CAISGDRIYEQYF
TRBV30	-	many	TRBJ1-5	TGTGCCTGGAGTGTAACCGAGAGTCAGCCCCAGCATTTT	CAWSVTESQPQHF
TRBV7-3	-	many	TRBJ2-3	TGTGCCAGCAGCGTCGGACAGGGAGGGACAGATACGCAGTATTTT	CASSVGQGGTDTQYF
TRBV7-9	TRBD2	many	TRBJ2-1	TGTGCCAGCAGCTTAGTGTTAGCGGGAAGCAATGAGCAGTTCTTC	CASSLVLAGSNEQFF
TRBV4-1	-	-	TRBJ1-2	TGCGCCAGCAGCCAAGGCCCCAGGGCTCGGGAGGGCCGGCGCGGCTACACCTTC	CASSQGPRAREGRRGYTF
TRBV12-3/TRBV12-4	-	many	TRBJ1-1	TGTGCCAGCAGTTCCGTACCGGAGAGCACTGAAGCTTTCTTT	CASSSVPESTEAFF
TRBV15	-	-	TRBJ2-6	TGTGCCACCAGCAGGCCTAGTGTAGGGCACGGGGCCAACGTCCTGACTTTC	CATSRPSVGHGANVLTF
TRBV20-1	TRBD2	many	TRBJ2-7	TGCCAAACGAGCGGGAGTACCTACGAGCAGTACTTC	CQTSGSTYEQYF
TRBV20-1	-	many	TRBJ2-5	TGCAGTGCTAGATCAAGGGACCCGACGGAGACCCAGTACTTC	CSARSRDPTETQYF
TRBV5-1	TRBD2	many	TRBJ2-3	TGCGCCAGCAGATCGACCCTCTCGGCGGGAGCGTACACAGATACGCAGTATTTT	CASRSTLSAGAYTDTQYF
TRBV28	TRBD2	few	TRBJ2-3	TGTGCCAGCAGTTTGGGAAGACTAGCGGGGCCCATTGATACGCAGTATTTT	CASSLGRLAGPIDTQYF
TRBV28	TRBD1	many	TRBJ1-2	TGTGCCAGCAGTTTAGGCGGACAGGGGACGAGTGGCTACACCTTC	CASSLGGQGTSGYTF
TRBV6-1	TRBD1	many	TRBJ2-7	TGTGCCAGCAGGCAATACCGGGACAGATCCTACGAGCAGTACTTC	CASRQYRDRSYEQYF
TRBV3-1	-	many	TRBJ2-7	TGTGCCAGCAGCCGAGGGCCAGGGGACTACGAGCAGTACTTC	CASSRGPGDYEQYF
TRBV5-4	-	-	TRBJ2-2	TGTGCCAGCAGCTTGGACTCGGGAAGACTGTTTTTT	CASSLDSGRLFF
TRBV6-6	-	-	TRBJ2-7	TGTGCCAGCAGTTACTCACCAGGGACCGAGCAGTACTTC	CASSYSPGTEQYF
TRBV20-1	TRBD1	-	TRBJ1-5	TGCAGTGCTACCCACGGGACAGGGAATCAGCCCCAGCATTTT	CSATHGTGNQPQHF
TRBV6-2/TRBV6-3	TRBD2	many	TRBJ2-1	TGTGCCAGCAGCTCCGGGACTAGCGGGAGAAATGAGCAGTTCTTC	CASSSGTSGRNEQFF
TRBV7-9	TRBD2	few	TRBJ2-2	TGTGCCAGCAGCCCGACTAGCGCGGGGGAGCTGTTTTTT	CASSPTSAGELFF
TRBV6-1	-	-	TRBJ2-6	TGTGCCAGCAGTGAGCAACAGGCTTCTGGGGCCAACGTCCTGACTTTC	CASSEQQASGANVLTF
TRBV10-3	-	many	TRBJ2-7	TGTGCCATCAGTGAGCAGGGACATTCCTACGAGCAGTACTTC	CAISEQGHSYEQYF
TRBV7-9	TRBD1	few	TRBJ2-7	TGTGCCAGCAGCTTAGCGCGGGACAGGGGATCCGAGCAGTACTTC	CASSLARDRGSEQYF
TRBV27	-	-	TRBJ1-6	TGTGCCAGCAGTACTGGGACGGCCTGGAATTCACCCCTCCACTTT	CASSTGTAWNSPLHF
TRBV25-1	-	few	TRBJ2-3	TGTGCCAGCAGTGATGGGAGTGAGGGGCCAGGTTTCACAGATACGCAGTATTTT	CASSDGSEGPGFTDTQYF
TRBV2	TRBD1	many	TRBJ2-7	TGTGCCAGCAGTGAAGCGCTTCGACAGGGAGACTACGAGCAGTACTTC	CASSEALRQGDYEQYF
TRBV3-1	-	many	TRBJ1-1	TGTGCCAGCAGGCAAGCCGGTGAAGCTTTCTTT	CASRQAGEAFF
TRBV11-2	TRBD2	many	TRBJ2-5	TGTGCCAGCAGCTTGATGGGACTAGACCGAGAGACCCAGTACTTC	CASSLMGLDRETQYF
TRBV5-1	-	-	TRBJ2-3	TGCGCCAGCAGCTTGGTTGCTAGCGTGAATACGCAGTATTTT	CASSLVASVNTQYF
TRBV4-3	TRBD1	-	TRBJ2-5	TGCGCCAGCAGCCAATCTGGGACAGGGGGCCGGGAGGCCCAGTACTTC	CASSQSGTGGREAQYF
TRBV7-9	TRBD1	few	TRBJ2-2	TGTGCCAGCAGCTCGCCGGGACAGGGTTGGAGCGGGGAGCTGTTTTTT	CASSSPGQGWSGELFF
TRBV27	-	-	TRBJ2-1	TGTGCCAGCAGTCGGTTGGGGCGCCCGAGCTCCTACAATGAGCAGTTCTTC	CASSRLGRPSSYNEQFF
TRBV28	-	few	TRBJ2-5	TGTGCCAGCAGTAGATTCCAAGAACAAGAGACCCAGTACTTC	CASSRFQEQETQYF